This T cell receptor beta chain was sequenced in a study of blood T cell repertoires in COVID-19. The method was immunoSEQ multiplex PCR; TCRdb's version includes in-frame clones alone and lacks a portion of them. The sample comprises roughly 190,000 clones, roughly 87% of which are singletons, and less than 9.5% rests with the top ten. The CDR3 has 15 amino acids. With 0 bases removed from V and 0 bases from J, the gap between germline ends came to 9 bases. CDR1 is MNHEY and CDR2 is SVGEGT in the germline V gene. The chain has TRBV6-2 or TRBV6-3 and TRBJ2-7; D is undetermined. The receptor comes from a woman aged 60-75 years with COVID-19, enrolled during active disease. The specimen was peripheral blood. The CDR3 DNA is TGTGCCAGCAGTTACTCGAATGGCCTCTCCTACGAGCAGTACTTC. Translated: CASSYSNGLSYEQYF.